This T cell receptor beta chain was sequenced for a study of blood T cell repertoires in COVID-19. About the study: Sites across the United States, Italy and Spain contributed samples from acute and convalescent COVID-19.

This CDR3 contains 16 residues. The V and J ends lost 3 bases and 0 bases, in that order; junction bases with no gene match: 3. Germline CDR1 is SGHNT and CDR2 is YENEEA. Authors' analysis steps: Amplifying reference gene primers gave estimates of nucleated cell counts. Profiled with immunoSEQ multiplex PCR; TCRdb holds only in-frame clones, not every one. V and J calls and clone size are as listed in that table; D and trimming were resolved from the DNA. Counted here are roughly 77,000 clones, 75% to 90% occurring once; the ten biggest clones make up more than 6.5%. The source material was peripheral blood. This chain connects TRBV11-3 to TRBJ2-4; 9 nucleotides align to TRBD2. The sequence derives from a woman of 80 years or more with active COVID-19. The CDR3 protein is CASSFRLAEAKNIQYF. DNA for the CDR3: TGTGCCAGCAGCTTTAGACTAGCGGAAGCCAAAAACATTCAGTACTTC.